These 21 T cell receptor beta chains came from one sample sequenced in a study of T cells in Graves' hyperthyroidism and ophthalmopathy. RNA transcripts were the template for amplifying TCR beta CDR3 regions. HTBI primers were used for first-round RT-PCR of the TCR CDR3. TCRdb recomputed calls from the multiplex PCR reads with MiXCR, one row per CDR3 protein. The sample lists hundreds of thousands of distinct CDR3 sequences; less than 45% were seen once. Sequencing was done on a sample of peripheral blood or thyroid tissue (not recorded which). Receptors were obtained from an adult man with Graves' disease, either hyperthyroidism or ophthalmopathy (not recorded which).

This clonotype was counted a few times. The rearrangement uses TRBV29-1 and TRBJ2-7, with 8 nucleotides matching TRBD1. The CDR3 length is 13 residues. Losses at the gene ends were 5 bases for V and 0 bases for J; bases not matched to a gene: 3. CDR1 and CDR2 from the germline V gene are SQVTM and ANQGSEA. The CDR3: CSVLQGVSYEQYF. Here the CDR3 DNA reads TGCAGCGTTCTACAGGGGGTCTCCTACGAGCAGTACTTC.

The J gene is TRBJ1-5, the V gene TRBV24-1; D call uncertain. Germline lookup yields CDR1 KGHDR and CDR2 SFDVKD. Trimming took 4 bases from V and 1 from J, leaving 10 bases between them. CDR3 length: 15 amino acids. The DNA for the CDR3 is TGTGCCACCAGTGAAAGGGTGGGGAGCAATCAGCCCCAGCATTTT. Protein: CATSERVGSNQPQHF.

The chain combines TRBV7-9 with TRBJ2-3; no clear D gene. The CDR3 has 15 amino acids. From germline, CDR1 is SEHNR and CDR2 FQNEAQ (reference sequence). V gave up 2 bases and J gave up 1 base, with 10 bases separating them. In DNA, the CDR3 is TGTGCCAGCAGCTTAAAGGGCGGCGGCACAGATACGCAGTATTTT. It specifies CASSLKGGGTDTQYF.

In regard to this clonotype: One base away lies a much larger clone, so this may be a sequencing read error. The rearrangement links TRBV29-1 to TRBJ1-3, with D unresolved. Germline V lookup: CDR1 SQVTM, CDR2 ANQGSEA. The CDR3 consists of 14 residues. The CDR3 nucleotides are TGCAGCGTCAGCGTAGGTGGAACTGGAAACACCACATATTTT. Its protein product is CSVSVGGTGNTTYF.

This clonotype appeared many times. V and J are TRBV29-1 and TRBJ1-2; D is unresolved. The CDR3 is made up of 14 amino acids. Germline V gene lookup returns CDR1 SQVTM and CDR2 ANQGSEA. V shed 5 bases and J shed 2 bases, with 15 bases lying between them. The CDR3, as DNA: TGCAGCGTTAACACCCTAGGGATCAACTATGGCTACACCTTC. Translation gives CSVNTLGINYGYTF.

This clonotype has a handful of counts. The CDR3 protein is CASSFAGEDQYF. The CDR3, as DNA: TGTGCCAGCAGCTTCGCAGGGGAAGACCAGTACTTC. The V gene is TRBV7-9, the J gene TRBJ2-7, with D possibly TRBD1 on 6 matching bases. V lost 3 bases to trimming and J lost 10 bases, with 13 bases between them. This CDR3 is built from 12 residues. Looked up from germline, CDR1 is SEHNR and CDR2 is FQNEAQ (reference sequence).

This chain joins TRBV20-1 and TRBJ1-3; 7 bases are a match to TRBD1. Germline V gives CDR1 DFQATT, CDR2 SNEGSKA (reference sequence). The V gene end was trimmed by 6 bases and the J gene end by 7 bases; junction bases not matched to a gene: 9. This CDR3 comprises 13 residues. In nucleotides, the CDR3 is TGCAGTGCCAACCGAGGGGGCAGGAACACCATATATTTT. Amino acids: CSANRGGRNTIYF.

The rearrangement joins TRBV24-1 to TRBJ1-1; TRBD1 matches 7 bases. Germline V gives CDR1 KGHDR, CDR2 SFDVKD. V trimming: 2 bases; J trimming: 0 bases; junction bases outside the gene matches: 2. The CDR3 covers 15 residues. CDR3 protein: CATSDSTGLNTEAFF. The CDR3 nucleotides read TGTGCCACCAGTGATTCGACAGGGTTGAACACTGAAGCTTTCTTT.

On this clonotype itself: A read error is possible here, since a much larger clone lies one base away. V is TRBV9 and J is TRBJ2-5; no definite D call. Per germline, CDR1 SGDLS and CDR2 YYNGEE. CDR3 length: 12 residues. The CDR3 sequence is CASSVGEEAQYF. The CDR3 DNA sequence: TGTGCCAGCAGCGTAGGGGAAGAGGCCCAGTACTTC.

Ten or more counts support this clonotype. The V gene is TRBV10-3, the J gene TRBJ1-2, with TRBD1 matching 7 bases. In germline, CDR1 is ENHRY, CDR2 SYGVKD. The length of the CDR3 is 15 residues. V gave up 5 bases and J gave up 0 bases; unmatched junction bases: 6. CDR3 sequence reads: CAISIQGTANYGYTF. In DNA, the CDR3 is TGTGCCATCAGTATACAGGGGACAGCTAACTATGGCTACACCTTC.

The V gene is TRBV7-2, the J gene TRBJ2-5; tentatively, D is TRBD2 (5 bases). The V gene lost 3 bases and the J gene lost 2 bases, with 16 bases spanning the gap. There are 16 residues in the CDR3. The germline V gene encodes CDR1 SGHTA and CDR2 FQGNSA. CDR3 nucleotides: TGTGCCAGCAGCTTCGAGGGCCCGAGGGAGCAAGAGACCCAGTACTTC. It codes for CASSFEGPREQETQYF.

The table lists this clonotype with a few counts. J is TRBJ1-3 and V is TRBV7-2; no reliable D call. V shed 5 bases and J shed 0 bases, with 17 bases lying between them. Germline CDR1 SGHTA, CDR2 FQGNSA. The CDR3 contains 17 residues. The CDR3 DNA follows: TGTGCCAGCAGCCAAGAAGCGTTCCGTTCCTCTGGAAACACCATATATTTT. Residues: CASSQEAFRSSGNTIYF.

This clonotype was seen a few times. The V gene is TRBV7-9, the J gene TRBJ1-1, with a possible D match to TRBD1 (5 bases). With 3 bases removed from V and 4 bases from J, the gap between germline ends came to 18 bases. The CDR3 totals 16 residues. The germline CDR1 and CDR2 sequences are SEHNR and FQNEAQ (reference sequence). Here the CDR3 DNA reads TGTGCCAGCAGCTTTTTCGGGGGTTCAAGGTCCACTGAAGCTTTCTTT. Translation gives CASSFFGGSRSTEAFF.

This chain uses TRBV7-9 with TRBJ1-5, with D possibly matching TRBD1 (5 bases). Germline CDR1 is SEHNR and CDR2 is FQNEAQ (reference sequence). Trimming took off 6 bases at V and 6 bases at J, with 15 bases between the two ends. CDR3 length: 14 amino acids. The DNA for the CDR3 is TGTGCCAGCAGTTTCTCGCAGGGTGTTCAGCCCCAGCATTTT. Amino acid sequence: CASSFSQGVQPQHF.

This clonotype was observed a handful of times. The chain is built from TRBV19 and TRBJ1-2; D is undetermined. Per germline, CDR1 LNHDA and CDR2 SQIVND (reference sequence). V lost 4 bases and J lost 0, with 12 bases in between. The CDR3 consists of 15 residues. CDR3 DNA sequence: TGTGCCAGTAGTACGCCGGCGGGTGCTAACTATGGCTACACCTTC. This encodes CASSTPAGANYGYTF.

This chain's CDR3 is CATSGTTGFNQPQYF. CDR3 bases: TGTGCCACCAGTGGAACGACAGGCTTCAATCAGCCCCAGTACTTC. The J gene is TRBJ2-5, the V gene TRBV24-1; tentatively, D is TRBD1 (6 bases). Per the germline V gene, CDR1 is KGHDR and CDR2 is SFDVKD. Trimming cost V 5 bases and J 9 bases, with 21 bases left between them. This CDR3 has 15 residues.

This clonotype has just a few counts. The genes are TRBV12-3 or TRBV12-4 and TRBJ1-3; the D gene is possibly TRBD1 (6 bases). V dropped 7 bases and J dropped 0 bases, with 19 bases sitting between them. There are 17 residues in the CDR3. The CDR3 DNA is TGTGCCAGCACCCCTCACAGGGATCCCAGCTCTGGAAACACCATATATTTT. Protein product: CASTPHRDPSSGNTIYF.

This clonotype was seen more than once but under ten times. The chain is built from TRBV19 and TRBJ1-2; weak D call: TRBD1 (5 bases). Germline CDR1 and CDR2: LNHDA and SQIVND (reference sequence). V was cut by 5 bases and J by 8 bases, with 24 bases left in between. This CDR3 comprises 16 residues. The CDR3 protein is CASSPGSGTLAGGYTF. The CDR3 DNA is TGTGCCAGTAGTCCGGGATCCGGGACCCTGGCGGGGGGCTACACCTTC.

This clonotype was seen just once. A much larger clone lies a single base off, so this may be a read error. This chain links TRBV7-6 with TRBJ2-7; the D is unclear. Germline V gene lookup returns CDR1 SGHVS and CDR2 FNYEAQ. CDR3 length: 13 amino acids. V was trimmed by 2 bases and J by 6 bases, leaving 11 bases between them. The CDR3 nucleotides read TGTGCCAGCAGCTTACCAACAGCTTCCGAGCAGTACTTC. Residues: CASSLPTASEQYF.

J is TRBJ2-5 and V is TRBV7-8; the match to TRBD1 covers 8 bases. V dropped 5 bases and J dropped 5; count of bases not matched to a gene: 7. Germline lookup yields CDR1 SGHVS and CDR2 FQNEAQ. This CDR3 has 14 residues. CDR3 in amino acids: CASSASDRVETQYF. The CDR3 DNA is TGTGCCAGCAGCGCCTCGGACAGGGTGGAGACCCAGTACTTC.

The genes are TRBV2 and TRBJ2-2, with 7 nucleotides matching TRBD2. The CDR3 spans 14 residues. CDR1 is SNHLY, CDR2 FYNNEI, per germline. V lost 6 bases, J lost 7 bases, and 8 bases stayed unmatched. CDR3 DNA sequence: TGTGCCAGCAGCGTAAGCGGGGTCCACGGGGAGCTGTTTTTT. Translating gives CASSVSGVHGELFF. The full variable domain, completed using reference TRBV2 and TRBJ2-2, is EPEVTQTPSHQVTQMGQEVILRCVPISNHLYFYWYRQILGQKVEFLVSFYNNEISEKSEIFDDQFSVERPDGSNFTLKIRSTKLEDSAMYFCASSVSGVHGELFFGEGSRLTVL.